This T cell receptor beta chain derives from a study of blood T cell repertoires in COVID-19. The overall study: Acute and convalescent COVID-19 specimens originated in the United States, Italy and Spain.

The CDR3 runs 16 residues. Germline CDR1 SEHNR, CDR2 FQNEAQ (reference sequence). J lost 6 bases, V lost 4 bases, and 14 bases had no gene match. Methods used by the authors: From reference gene primer amplification, estimates of nucleated cell counts were derived. This table comes from immunoSEQ multiplex PCR, and its TCRdb copy is limited to in-frame clones, with some not included. The DNA gave D and trimming, while V, J and clone size come from that table. Among about 140,000 clones, around nine tenths were seen once, and the ten largest hold roughly 4%. This clonotype was sampled from a woman aged 35 to 49 with acute or convalescent COVID-19. Sample: peripheral blood. The rearrangement joins TRBV7-9 to TRBJ1-2; 7 nucleotides match TRBD1. CDR3 amino acids: CASSSGPAGGIDGYTF. The CDR3 DNA reads TGTGCCAGCAGCTCCGGGCCCGCAGGGGGAATAGATGGCTACACCTTC.